The rows below give T cell receptor beta chains drawn from one sample of a study of cytomegalovirus exposure and HLA in healthy donors. Produced via immunoSEQ multiplex PCR; TCRdb's table is partial and in-frame only. The profile shows roughly 200,000 clones, approximately 80% of them singletons. The sample comprised PBMCs. These receptors all stem from a boy aged 2 to 9 in good health and CMV-seronegative. Each CDR3 is given with its conserved first and last residue. The D gene is left open where the match is weak. Where a row states a size, it is once, few, many or the class of an expanded clone; other rows omit it.

-,TRBV27,16,TRBJ2-1,TRBD2,CASSPSGLTEYNEQFF,TGTGCCAGCAGTCCTTCGGGACTAACGGAGTACAATGAGCAGTTCTTC
-,TRBV2,14,TRBJ2-7,-,CASTSSTVSYEQYF,TGTGCCAGCACCTCCTCAACGGTCTCCTACGAGCAGTACTTC
-,TRBV6-4,17,TRBJ1-2,-,CASSDLNKGDSNYGYTF,TGTGCCAGCAGTGACTTGAACAAAGGGGATTCTAACTATGGCTACACCTTC
-,TRBV4-2,18,TRBJ2-1,TRBD2,CASSQGTSGGWSYNEQFF,TGTGCCAGCAGCCAAGGGACTAGCGGGGGGTGGTCCTACAATGAGCAGTTCTTC
-,TRBV7-9,14,TRBJ2-7,-,CASSPAAGGYEQYF,TGTGCCAGCAGCCCAGCCGCAGGGGGGTACGAGCAGTACTTC
-,TRBV7-2,13,TRBJ1-1,-,CASSLARISEAFF,TGTGCCAGCAGCTTAGCGCGGATCTCCGAAGCTTTCTTT
few,TRBV9,14,TRBJ2-2,TRBD1,CASSVTGDTGELFF,TGTGCCAGCAGCGTCACAGGGGACACCGGGGAGCTGTTTTTT
few,TRBV5-1,15,TRBJ1-4,-,CASSLRGTAEGKLFF,TGCGCCAGCAGCTTGCGGGGGACGGCTGAGGGAAAACTGTTTTTT
-,TRBV6-5,12,TRBJ1-5,-,CASSPGFQPQHF,TGTGCCAGCAGCCCCGGGTTTCAGCCCCAGCATTTT
-,TRBV6-5,16,TRBJ2-1,TRBD2,CASSYAGVTANNEQFF,TGTGCCAGCAGTTACGCGGGAGTCACAGCTAACAATGAGCAGTTCTTC
-,TRBV6-1,15,TRBJ2-5,TRBD2,CASISASGRTETQYF,TGTGCCAGCATCTCCGCTAGCGGGAGGACAGAGACCCAGTACTTC
-,TRBV27,14,TRBJ2-3,-,CASSLKGATDTQYF,TGTGCCAGCAGTTTAAAAGGGGCCACAGATACGCAGTATTTT
-,TRBV6-1,16,TRBJ1-3,TRBD1,CAISGNRGPTGNTIYF,TGTGCCATCAGTGGGAACAGGGGGCCTACTGGAAACACCATATATTTT
-,TRBV19,12,TRBJ1-1,TRBD1,CASAGQLSEAFF,TGTGCCAGTGCGGGACAGCTCTCTGAAGCTTTCTTT
-,TRBV10-3,16,TRBJ2-1,TRBD2,CAISESGGGGANEQFF,TGTGCCATCAGTGAGTCGGGGGGCGGGGGGGCGAATGAGCAGTTCTTC
-,TRBV9,16,TRBJ2-2,TRBD2,CASSVDAGGPFGELFF,TGTGCCAGCAGCGTAGACGCGGGGGGGCCGTTCGGGGAGCTGTTTTTT
-,TRBV7-9,13,TRBJ1-4,-,CASSATANEKLFF,TGTGCCAGCAGCGCGACAGCGAATGAAAAACTGTTTTTT
-,TRBV9,14,TRBJ1-1,-,CASSADRLNTEAFF,TGTGCCAGCAGCGCGGACAGACTGAACACTGAAGCTTTCTTT
-,TRBV2,17,TRBJ1-3,-,CASSGDLGAASGNTIYF,TGTGCCAGCAGTGGCGACCTAGGGGCAGCCTCTGGAAACACCATATATTTT
-,TRBV5-1,18,TRBJ2-2,TRBD2,CASSSGLAGPPGTGELFF,TGCGCCAGCAGCTCGGGACTAGCGGGCCCGCCGGGCACCGGGGAGCTGTTTTTT
-,TRBV13,14,TRBJ2-1,TRBD2,CASSPGRAVREQFF,TGTGCCAGCAGCCCCGGGAGGGCCGTTCGTGAGCAGTTCTTC
few,TRBV5-1,15,TRBJ1-2,TRBD1,CASRPGTGIDYGYTF,TGCGCCAGCAGGCCCGGGACAGGGATTGACTATGGCTACACCTTC
-,TRBV6-5,15,TRBJ1-4,TRBD1,CASRETGVANEKLFF,TGTGCCAGCAGGGAAACAGGGGTGGCTAATGAAAAACTGTTTTTT
once,TRBV7-9,17,TRBJ2-6,-,CASSLAGTLSGANVLTF,TGTGCCAGCAGCTTAGCGGGCACCCTCTCTGGGGCCAACGTCCTGACTTTC
-,TRBV4-2,16,TRBJ2-1,-,CASSQESRTDYNEQFF,TGTGCCAGCAGCCAAGAATCAAGGACAGACTACAATGAGCAGTTCTTC